This T cell receptor beta chain was documented in a study of control samples from healthy donors and cancer patients (dated by TCRdb to 2019 to 2021). A note on this clone: What this receptor recognizes is not known. No base quality information exists; no much larger clone differs at one position.

From its cysteine to its phenylalanine, the CDR3 spans 16 amino acids. Only the CDR3 DNA stays, 48 bases, in frame from base 1. As encoded in the germline V gene (reference sequence), CDR1 is SGHKS while CDR2 is YYEKEE. After removal of 2 bases from V and 4 bases from J, the junction retains 4 bases not matched to a gene. Libraries were built with the immunoSEQ multiplex PCR assay. This immuneACCESS table, as held by TCRdb, lists in-frame sequences with V and J called but not all clones. Of the missing ones, under half trace to an unresolved V gene in checked studies; the others have no known cause. The sample table lists 150,000 to 190,000 clones, over 90% of them with a count of one. 2% to 2.5% of the sample lies in the top ten.

The source is a man aged 45 to 65 in good health. The sequenced material came from blood. The chain links TRBV5-5 with TRBJ2-6; 9 central bases correspond to TRBD1. The CDR3 protein sequence reads: CASSFDRGAGANVLTF. The DNA is as follows: TGTGCCAGCAGCTTCGACAGGGGGGCCGGGGCCAACGTCCTGACTTTC.